The next 17 T cell receptor beta chains were all read from a single sample in a study of cytomegalovirus exposure and HLA in healthy donors. 13 Jbeta primers and 60 Vbeta primers were used for the PCR. Produced via immunoSEQ multiplex PCR; TCRdb's table is partial and in-frame only. The profile covers around 160,000 clones, with roughly 80% appearing a single time and roughly 2% taken by the ten largest. The material sequenced was PBMCs. Receptor source: a human donor in good health.

The chain employs TRBV11-3 and TRBJ1-4; 7 nucleotides match TRBD1. Trimming removed 2 bases from V and 6 bases from J; junction bases left unmatched: 6. The CDR3 spans 15 residues. Per germline, CDR1 SGHNT and CDR2 YENEEA. CDR3 bases: TGTGCCAGCAGCTTAACGAGACAGGGAGATGAAAAACTGTTTTTT. Translating gives CASSLTRQGDEKLFF.

In DNA form, the CDR3 reads TGCGCCAGCAGCCAGAAAAACAGGGGTTTTTTAGAGACCCAGTACTTC. Translation: CASSQKNRGFLETQYF. The chain links TRBV4-1 to TRBJ2-5; the match to TRBD1 covers 7 bases. Trimming took 3 bases from V and 4 from J; bases not matched to a gene: 11. Germline V gene data show CDR1 as MGHRA and CDR2 as YSYEKL. This CDR3 has 16 residues.

The V gene is TRBV27, the J gene TRBJ1-6; D may be TRBD1 (6 bases). This CDR3 contains 14 residues. Trimming took 2 bases from V and 14 from J, leaving 16 bases between them. Germline-derived CDR1 and CDR2 are MNHEY and SMNVEV (reference sequence). The CDR3 region is CASSLEQGMLALHF. In DNA, the CDR3 is TGTGCCAGCAGTTTAGAGCAGGGGATGCTGGCCCTCCACTTT.

The chain carries TRBV7-8 and TRBJ1-1; 7 bases map to TRBD1. With V trimmed by 1 base and J by 7 bases, 12 bases remained unmatched. Germline CDR1 is SGHVS and CDR2 is FQNEAQ. CDR3 length: 16 amino acids. This CDR3 reads CASSLGELTGQREAFF. CDR3 nucleotide sequence: TGTGCCAGCAGCTTAGGGGAACTAACGGGACAGCGTGAAGCTTTCTTT.

The chain uses TRBV15 and TRBJ2-6; D may be TRBD1 (5 bases). Deletions cut 4 bases from V and 0 bases from J, with 10 bases between. Looked up from germline, CDR1 is LNHNV and CDR2 is YYDKDF (reference sequence). This CDR3 is 16 amino acids long. CDR3 in amino acids: CATSMYDSSGANVLTF. CDR3 bases: TGTGCCACCAGCATGTACGACAGCTCTGGGGCCAACGTCCTGACTTTC.

V usage is TRBV7-9 and J usage is TRBJ1-6, with 7 nucleotides matching TRBD1. V shed 4 bases, J shed 6 bases, and the junction held 3 bases outside the gene matches. CDR3 length: 14 residues. The germline V gene has CDR1 SEHNR and CDR2 FQNEAQ (reference sequence). As DNA, the CDR3 is TGTGCCAGCAGCTACCGACAGGGTAATTCACCCCTCCACTTT. Translating gives CASSYRQGNSPLHF.

The J gene is TRBJ1-2, the V gene TRBV21-1. TRBV21-1 represents a pseudogene. This CDR3 contains 13 residues. The CDR3 DNA reads as TGTGCCAGCAGCACCCACCCGGGTTCTGGCTACACCTTC. It encodes CASSTHPGSGYTF.

This clone was detected only a few times. The rearrangement joins TRBV6-6 to TRBJ1-5; 8 bases fit TRBD1. V was pared by 7 bases and J by 6 bases, with 11 bases of the junction left unmatched. CDR3 length: 15 residues. The germline CDR1 and CDR2 sequences are MNHNY and SVGAGI (reference sequence). In nucleotides, the CDR3 is TGTGCCAGCACCGACAGGGGAAATTTTATTCAGCCCCAGCATTTT. As protein: CASTDRGNFIQPQHF.

The gene calls are TRBV5-1 and TRBJ1-6, with 10 bases lining up with TRBD1. Losses at the gene ends were 4 bases for V and 11 bases for J; bases not matched to a gene: 6. CDR3 size: 14 residues. From germline, CDR1 is SGHRS and CDR2 YFSETQ. The chain's CDR3 is CASSGGQGKTPLHF. CDR3 in DNA: TGCGCCAGCAGCGGGGGACAGGGGAAGACACCCCTCCACTTT.

The chain employs TRBV5-8 and TRBJ1-1; 9 bases line up with TRBD1. Germline V gene lookup returns CDR1 SGHTS and CDR2 YDEGEE. With V trimmed by 1 base and J by 5 bases, 3 bases remained unmatched. The CDR3 is 14 residues long. The CDR3 nucleotides read TGTGCCAGCAGCTTGAGGGACAGGGTTACTGAAGCTTTCTTT. Translating it yields CASSLRDRVTEAFF.

The CDR3 reads CASSPDRVNEKLFF. The CDR3 DNA reads TGCGCCAGCAGCCCCGACAGGGTGAATGAAAAACTGTTTTTT. The rearrangement joins TRBV4-1 to TRBJ1-4, with TRBD1 matching 7 bases. The germline gives CDR1 MGHRA, CDR2 YSYEKL. The CDR3 consists of 14 residues. V lost 4 bases and J lost 5; bases outside the gene matches: 4.

The genes are TRBV19 and TRBJ2-3; 8 bases align to TRBD2. V lost 1 base and J lost 2; bases outside the gene matches: 8. The CDR3 is made up of 17 amino acids. Germline V gives CDR1 LNHDA, CDR2 SQIVND (reference sequence). Here the CDR3 reads CASSIGVAGGPTDTQYF. The CDR3, as DNA: TGTGCCAGTAGTATAGGTGTCGCGGGGGGACCCACAGATACGCAGTATTTT.

The chain combines TRBV2 with TRBJ2-2; 11 bases align to TRBD1. The trim removed 8 bases at V and 4 bases at J, leaving 3 bases unmatched. CDR1 is SNHLY, CDR2 FYNNEI, per germline. The CDR3 runs 14 residues. CDR3 nucleotides: TGTGCCAGCGGGGGGACAGGGGGCACCGGGGAGCTGTTTTTT. Protein product: CASGGTGGTGELFF. The full variable domain, its missing parts supplied by reference TRBV2 and TRBJ2-2, is EPEVTQTPSHQVTQMGQEVILRCVPISNHLYFYWYRQILGQKVEFLVSFYNNEISEKSEIFDDQFSVERPDGSNFTLKIRSTKLEDSAMYFCASGGTGGTGELFFGEGSRLTVL.

V is TRBV2 and J is TRBJ1-4, with TRBD1 as a possible D gene (6 bases). Per germline, CDR1 SNHLY and CDR2 FYNNEI. Trimming removed 5 bases from V and 3 bases from J, with 13 bases in between. The length of the CDR3 is 15 residues. The CDR3 reads CASSYLGGSNEKLFF. The CDR3 DNA reads TGTGCCAGCAGTTATCTAGGGGGATCTAATGAAAAACTGTTTTTT.

The chain employs TRBV11-3 and TRBJ2-1; perhaps TRBD2 as D (6 bases). V lost 3 bases and J 5 bases, leaving 11 bases between the germline ends. The germline V gene has CDR1 SGHNT and CDR2 YENEEA. This CDR3 comprises 14 residues. CDR3 amino acids: CASSFGLTHNEQFF. The CDR3 DNA is TGTGCCAGCAGCTTCGGACTAACACACAATGAGCAGTTCTTC.

The chain joins TRBV5-6 to TRBJ1-2, with D unclear. This CDR3 is 14 amino acids long. Germline-derived CDR1 and CDR2 are SGHDT and YYEEEE. With 0 bases removed from V and 1 base from J, the gap between germline ends came to 7 bases. CDR3 nucleotide sequence: TGTGCCAGCAGCTTGGAGCCTTTTAACTATGGCTACACCTTC. Translation gives CASSLEPFNYGYTF.

This clone was observed a single time. The V call is TRBV9, the J call TRBJ1-4; 7 bases agree with TRBD1. The ends lost 3 bases at V and 3 bases at J; junction bases unmatched: 5. This CDR3 has 15 residues. Germline CDR1 reads SGDLS; CDR2 reads YYNGEE. The CDR3 loop reads CASSARQGPNEKLFF. The CDR3 DNA reads TGTGCCAGCAGCGCACGACAGGGACCTAATGAAAAACTGTTTTTT.